This T cell receptor beta chain was sequenced in a study of blood T cells in healthy people across ages. Primed by a sample-barcoded 5' primer and a J-beta primer mix, a second PCR proceeded for roughly 7 to 12 cycles. Each CDR3 protein gets one entry after TCRdb re-called the 5' RACE reads with MiXCR. Among over 1,200,000 distinct CDR3 sequences, 59% were seen once, and the ten largest hold 6.7%. CDR3 length: 15 amino acids. After removal of 11 bases from V and 7 bases from J, the junction contained 15 bases not matched to a gene. CDR1 is PRHDT and CDR2 is FYEKMQ in the germline V gene (reference sequence). Peripheral blood, roughly 9.3 milliliters per donor, was collected.

This clonotype originated in a man in his late teens or twenties in good health. The V and J genes are TRBV13 and TRBJ2-1, with 9 nucleotides matching TRBD2. Material for sequencing was blood. The CDR3 protein is CAGSQAGGLQNEQFF. CDR3 DNA: TGTGCCGGCTCGCAGGCGGGGGGGTTGCAGAATGAGCAGTTCTTC.